Presented here are 4 T cell receptor beta chains from one specimen sequenced in a study of CD8 T cells in ankylosing spondylitis. Each CDR3 protein gets one entry after TCRdb re-called the 5' RACE reads with MiXCR. The sample carries nearly 350,000 distinct CDR3 sequences, roughly 14% recorded once. Specimen: blood, either unsorted or a sorted T cell fraction (not recorded which). Receptors were obtained from a male donor with ankylosing spondylitis or in good health (not recorded which).

The V and J genes are TRBV12-3 or TRBV12-4 and TRBJ1-5; 7 bases are shared with TRBD1. This CDR3 has 14 residues. The junction had 6 bases not matched to a gene; V was cut back by 3 bases and J by 7 bases. The DNA of the CDR3 is TGTGCCAGCAGTTTGGGACAGCCGAGACAGCCCCAGCATTTT. Translated: CASSLGQPRQPQHF.

This clonotype was picked up a small number of times. V is TRBV4-2 and J is TRBJ2-1; 7 bases are shared with TRBD1. CDR1 and CDR2 (germline): LGHNA, YNFKEQ. The CDR3 is 18 residues long. J lost 0 bases, V lost 0 bases, and 8 bases had no gene match. The CDR3, as DNA: TGTGCCAGCAGCCAAGACGGGTTGACAGGGAGCTCCTACAATGAGCAGTTCTTC. Its protein is CASSQDGLTGSSYNEQFF.

The chain joins TRBV25-1 to TRBJ2-1, with TRBD2 identical over 7 bases. V was clipped by 6 bases and J by 0 bases; unmatched bases: 2. The germline CDR1 and CDR2 sequences are MGHDK and SYGVNS. This CDR3 has 14 residues. This CDR3 reads CASSRGVSYNEQFF. CDR3 nucleotide sequence: TGTGCCAGCAGCCGGGGGGTCTCCTACAATGAGCAGTTCTTC.

This clonotype was recorded at least ten times. The chain has TRBV12-3 or TRBV12-4 and TRBJ2-3; 7 bases are a match to TRBD1. The CDR3 sequence is 13 residues long. With V trimmed by 6 bases and J by 8 bases, 8 bases remained unmatched. CDR3 residues: CASRRQGEGTQYF. The CDR3 DNA reads TGTGCCAGCAGACGACAGGGTGAAGGTACGCAGTATTTT.